This T cell receptor beta chain originates from a study of PD-1 blockade in classical Hodgkin lymphoma. Repertoires were generated with immunoSEQ multiplex PCR, while TCRdb's copy carries only in-frame clones and drops some. The sample has tens of thousands of clones; approximately 90% are singletons. The time point is: cycle 4 day 1 (C4D1), after more than five weeks of nivolumab. Following autologous stem cell transplantation, relapse occurred in every patient, and exposure to brentuximab vedotin varied. Complete response, partial response or progressive disease constituted the best responses recorded. Points on this clone: Antigen unknown.

Overall study results and limits: Compared with healthy donors, newly diagnosed patients reportedly showed lower baseline TCR diversity. CD4+ TCR diversity climbed significantly by C4D1, unlike CD8+ TCR diversity. Initiation of nivolumab under 1 year after ASCT led to exclusion of patients.

The CDR3 spans 15 residues. The ends were cut back, 0 bases at V and 8 bases at J, with 12 bases in the middle. Looked up from germline, CDR1 is SGHRS and CDR2 is YFSETQ. The TCR was taken from a human donor with classical Hodgkin lymphoma. V is TRBV5-1 and J is TRBJ1-6; D gene uncertain. The source material was peripheral blood mononuclear cells (PBMCs), sampled before the fourth cycle of nivolumab. CDR3 coding DNA: TGCGCCAGCAGCTTGGCGGGATCACGGGATTCACCCCTCCACTTT. Translation: CASSLAGSRDSPLHF.